The clone carrying this TCR beta chain was recorded once. What it binds is unknown. This sample stems from a study of cytomegalovirus exposure and HLA in healthy donors. Turning to the study itself: From about 179 million T cells, an earlier analysis saw 100 million to 140 million unique TCR beta sequences. Study observations and caveats: In a later analysis, compared with equally common non-associated chains, HLA-associated beta chains were more expanded. The study assumed roughly uniform donor sequencing depth for presence/absence analyses.

13 Jbeta primers and 60 Vbeta primers were used for the PCR. Assay used: immunoSEQ multiplex PCR; TCRdb lists only in-frame clones, some missing. The sample lists approximately 210,000 clones; roughly 77% were seen once. Germline CDR1 reads SGHRS; CDR2 reads YFSETQ. This CDR3 has 15 amino acids. Trimming shortened V by 3 bases and J by 8 bases, and 17 bases separated the two germline ends. The chain is built from TRBV5-1 and TRBJ1-4; D perhaps matches TRBD1 (6 bases). Material: PBMCs. This TCR derives from a male donor in good health and CMV-seropositive. The CDR3, as DNA: TGCGCCAGCAGCTCCCACGGAGAGAGGGGGGAAAAACTGTTTTTT. It translates to CASSSHGERGEKLFF.